These 19 T cell receptor beta chains originate from one sample sequenced in a study of identical twins. One entry per CDR3 protein, called by TCRdb with MiXCR from the 5' RACE reads. The top ten clones hold roughly 1.8% of a sample with approximately 670,000 distinct CDR3 sequences, 6% to 6.5% of them seen once. The sequencing input was naive T cells sorted from blood. The receptors were gathered from a man aged 18 to 29 in good health.

At least ten counts were recorded for this clonotype. The chain links TRBV12-3 or TRBV12-4 to TRBJ2-3; D remains ambiguous. The CDR3 totals 10 residues. The germline V and J ends were trimmed by 11 bases and 6 bases, with 9 bases remaining between them. CDR3 DNA sequence: TGTGCCGCCGGCATGGATACGCAGTATTTT. It specifies CAAGMDTQYF.

This clonotype has at least ten counts. The chain couples TRBV12-3 or TRBV12-4 to TRBJ1-3; D is uncertain. V lost 9 bases and J lost 2, with 11 bases in between. The CDR3 runs 13 residues. CDR3 DNA: TGTGCCAGTGGCCGGGCCCCTGGAAACACCATATATTTT. Its protein product is CASGRAPGNTIYF.

The chain has TRBV7-2 and TRBJ2-7; the D gene is possibly TRBD1 (6 bases). CDR3 length: 15 amino acids. CDR1 SGHTA and CDR2 FQGNSA come from the germline V gene. V was shortened by 2 bases and J by 2 bases, with 13 bases between the two germline ends. DNA for the CDR3: TGTGCCAGCAGCTTAAACCGGGACACAACCTACGAGCAGTACTTC. Translation gives CASSLNRDTTYEQYF.

This clonotype was found many times. The gene calls are TRBV20-1 and TRBJ2-1, with a tentative D call TRBD2 (6 bases). The CDR3 extends over 15 amino acids. Trimming pared 0 bases from V and 4 bases from J, leaving 13 bases between. The germline V gene encodes CDR1 DFQATT and CDR2 SNEGSKA (reference sequence). CDR3 coding DNA: TGCAGTGCTAGAGAGAGGGCGGGGCGATACAATGAGCAGTTCTTC. Its protein is CSARERAGRYNEQFF.

This clonotype was observed many times. The rearrangement joins TRBV12-3 or TRBV12-4 to TRBJ2-3; D possibly uses TRBD1 or TRBD2 (5 bases each). The ends were cut back, 5 bases at V and 2 bases at J, with 14 bases in the middle. This CDR3 comprises 15 residues. This CDR3 is CASSRDGFPTDTQYF. Written as DNA, the CDR3 is TGTGCCAGCAGTAGGGACGGATTCCCCACAGATACGCAGTATTTT.

This clonotype was recorded at least ten times. The V and J genes are TRBV10-3 and TRBJ2-5; D may be TRBD2 (6 bases). The V gene's germline CDR1 is ENHRY and CDR2 SYGVKD. The CDR3 has 12 residues. V lost 4 bases and J lost 5, with 8 bases in between. CDR3 in amino acids: CAISGAGETQYF. The CDR3 coding sequence is TGTGCCATCAGTGGGGCGGGGGAGACCCAGTACTTC.

The chain joins TRBV11-2 to TRBJ1-2, with TRBD1 as a possible D gene (5 bases). V was clipped by 7 bases and J by 3 bases, with 15 bases between them. Per germline, CDR1 SGHAT and CDR2 FQNNGV. CDR3 length equals 14 residues. CDR3 loop: CASIQAGRDYGYTF. For the CDR3, the DNA is TGTGCCAGCATACAAGCGGGCAGGGACTATGGCTACACCTTC.

This clonotype appeared a few times. The chain uses TRBV3-1 and TRBJ1-2, with D possibly being TRBD1 (6 bases). V was shortened by 0 bases and J by 8 bases, with 25 bases between the two germline ends. This CDR3 has 18 amino acids. The germline gives CDR1 LGHDT, CDR2 YNNKEL (reference sequence). The CDR3 DNA reads TGTGCCAGCAGCCAAGAAATTTCAGGCTCAGGGGCCCTTCGGGGCTACACCTTC. It encodes CASSQEISGSGALRGYTF.

This clonotype was seen at least ten times. The CDR3 here is CASSLRRGPPPDTQYF. In DNA, the CDR3 is TGTGCCAGCAGCTTAAGGCGCGGCCCGCCCCCAGATACGCAGTATTTT. The rearrangement joins TRBV7-8 to TRBJ2-3; D gene ambiguous. V was shortened by 2 bases and J by 4 bases, with 16 bases between the two germline ends. Germline V gene data show CDR1 as SGHVS and CDR2 as FQNEAQ. There are 16 residues in the CDR3.

The CDR3 loop reads CASSSRSGRAIDTQYF. The CDR3 DNA is TGTGCCAGCAGCTCCCGTAGCGGGAGGGCCATAGATACGCAGTATTTT. The chain has TRBV11-2 and TRBJ2-3; 11 nucleotides agree with TRBD2. Germline assignment: CDR1 SGHAT and CDR2 FQNNGV. Trimming took 4 bases from V and 5 from J; bases not matched to a gene: 8. The CDR3 is made up of 16 amino acids.

This clonotype was seen ten or more times. J is TRBJ2-1 and V is TRBV28; D gene unclear. V was pared by 5 bases and J by 10 bases, with 9 bases between. The germline CDR1 and CDR2 sequences are MDHEN and SYDVKM. CDR3 length: 11 residues. The CDR3 DNA is TGTGCCAGCAGTCCTCTCCTCGAGCAGTTCTTC. This translates into CASSPLLEQFF.

Ten or more counts support this clonotype. V and J are TRBV29-1 and TRBJ2-1, with 13 positions matching TRBD2. The germline CDR1 and CDR2 sequences are SQVTM and ANQGSEA. The CDR3 sequence is 16 residues long. The ends lost 7 bases at V and 0 bases at J; junction bases unmatched: 6. CDR3 residues: CSAVGTSGNSYNEQFF. CDR3 DNA sequence: TGCAGCGCCGTCGGGACTAGCGGGAACTCCTACAATGAGCAGTTCTTC.

This clonotype showed up many times. The rearrangement uses TRBV7-2 and TRBJ2-1; D is possibly TRBD1 (6 bases). This CDR3 is built from 12 residues. The germline CDR1 and CDR2 sequences are SGHTA and FQGNSA. The V gene lost 8 bases and the J gene lost 11 bases, with 16 bases spanning the gap. The CDR3 DNA reads as TGTGCCAGCGGGAAGACAGGACCTCAGCAGTTCTTC. Protein product: CASGKTGPQQFF.

This clonotype was detected only a few times. The V gene is TRBV20-1, the J gene TRBJ2-1; the D gene is possibly TRBD2 (5 bases). The V end lost 4 bases, the J end lost 0 bases, and 19 bases lay between the germline ends. Germline V gene sequence: CDR1 DFQATT, CDR2 SNEGSKA (reference sequence). This CDR3 is 17 amino acids long. The CDR3 DNA sequence: TGCAGTGCTACAGATAGTATTAGCGCCAGCTCCTACAATGAGCAGTTCTTC. Protein: CSATDSISASSYNEQFF.

Here the CDR3 reads CASSTTSDRGRTGELFF. CDR3 DNA: TGTGCCAGCAGTACAACCTCCGACAGGGGGCGTACCGGGGAGCTGTTTTTT. The chain carries TRBV6-1 and TRBJ2-2; 10 bases line up with TRBD1. Germline V gene sequence: CDR1 MNHNS, CDR2 SASEGT. The CDR3 extends over 17 amino acids. Germline trimming cut 5 bases from V and 5 bases from J; bases unmatched to any gene: 11.

The rearrangement joins TRBV30 to TRBJ2-1; 11 bases line up with TRBD2. CDR1 GTSNPN and CDR2 SVGIG come from the germline V gene (reference sequence). CDR3 length equals 14 residues. Trimming at V came to 0 bases and at J to 12 bases, leaving 7 bases not matched to a gene. The CDR3 here is CAWSVLAGGLRQFF. CDR3 sequence (DNA): TGTGCCTGGAGTGTCCTAGCGGGAGGACTTAGGCAGTTCTTC.

This clonotype was recorded many times. The V and J genes are TRBV12-3 or TRBV12-4 and TRBJ2-7; 11 bases map to TRBD2. V shed 3 bases, J shed 3 bases, and the junction held 4 bases outside the gene matches. The CDR3 is 15 amino acids. CDR3: CASSFIAGGDYEQYF. The CDR3, as DNA: TGTGCCAGCAGTTTCATAGCGGGAGGGGACTACGAGCAGTACTTC.

This clonotype has ten or more counts. The V gene is TRBV5-1, the J gene TRBJ2-3; D not certain. Germline assignment: CDR1 SGHRS and CDR2 YFSETQ. Trimming shortened V by 0 bases and J by 5 bases, and 10 bases separated the two germline ends. This CDR3 is 14 amino acids long. CDR3 in amino acids: CASSLGMTEDTQYF. CDR3 nucleotides: TGCGCCAGCAGCTTGGGGATGACGGAAGATACGCAGTATTTT.

This clonotype was counted a few times. The gene calls are TRBV9 and TRBJ1-1; D is unresolved. Germline CDR1 and CDR2: SGDLS and YYNGEE. Trimming took 0 bases from V and 1 from J, leaving 10 bases between them. CDR3 length: 15 amino acids. The chain's CDR3 is CASSVGALGNTEAFF. CDR3 coding DNA: TGTGCCAGCAGCGTAGGAGCTCTCGGGAACACTGAAGCTTTCTTT.